The clone carrying this T cell receptor beta chain was counted only a few times. The sample comes from a study of blood T cell repertoires in COVID-19. As for the study in general: Samples representing acute and convalescent COVID-19 were sourced from the United States, Italy and Spain. T cells, B-cell-depleted T cells, or PBMCs supplied cDNA or gDNA.

CDR1 and CDR2 (germline): SEHNR, FQNEAQ (reference sequence). The CDR3 runs to 13 residues. V was trimmed by 8 bases and J by 7 bases, leaving 14 bases between them. In the original processing: Amplifying reference gene primers gave estimates of nucleated cell counts. The repertoire was sequenced with immunoSEQ multiplex PCR; TCRdb's copy has only in-frame clones and lacks some. That table gives V, J and clone size, and the DNA gave D and trimming. The data hold tens of thousands of clones, with around four fifths observed a single time. This clonotype was obtained from a man between 70 and 80 years old with acute or convalescent COVID-19. The sample comprised peripheral blood. V usage is TRBV7-9 and J usage is TRBJ2-2; no reliable D call. The CDR3 DNA reads as TGTGCCAGCGGTGATAAGAGGATCGGGGAGCTGTTTTTT. Its translation: CASGDKRIGELFF.